These T cell receptor beta chains were read from a single sample in a study of T cell repertoires in cytomegalovirus infection. These TCRs' antigens remain unknown. TCRdb analysed the reads with MiXCR anew, one entry per CDR3 protein. The sample yields approximately 910,000 distinct CDR3 sequences, roughly 30% seen once. Here the sequenced sample was cultured CD8+ T cells from PBMCs, taken from culture after CMV antigen stimulation. These receptors came from a human donor in good health (CMV status not recorded). Some clones in this sample may be carry-over from other donors' samples. CDR3s include the opening cysteine and the closing phenylalanine or tryptophan. Each record gives: J gene, D gene, V gene, clone size, CDR3 DNA, CDR3 protein. D genes are given only for firm matches. Not every row has a clone size; where given, it reads once, few, many or a size class.

J: TRBJ2-1
D: -
V: TRBV6-4
size: -
DNA: TGTGCCAGCAGTGTTGACGGTCTTGGCAATGAGCAGTTCTTC
CDR3: CASSVDGLGNEQFF

J: TRBJ2-1
D: -
V: TRBV29-1
size: -
DNA: TGCAGCGTTGGGTCTAGTCTGGAGCAGTTCTTC
CDR3: CSVGSSLEQFF

J: TRBJ2-3
D: TRBD2
V: TRBV7-2
size: -
DNA: TGTGCCAGCAGCTTAGGGACTAGCGGGGGGAGGACAGATACGCAGTATTTT
CDR3: CASSLGTSGGRTDTQYF

J: TRBJ2-2
D: TRBD1
V: TRBV11-3
size: many
DNA: TGTGCCAGCAGCCCTCGGACAGGCTCGGGTCCCGGGGAGCTGTTTTTT
CDR3: CASSPRTGSGPGELFF

J: TRBJ1-5
D: TRBD1
V: TRBV4-1
size: many
DNA: TGCGCCAGCAGCCAAGATGGGACAGGGGGCGACCAGCCCCAGCATTTT
CDR3: CASSQDGTGGDQPQHF

J: TRBJ2-2
D: -
V: TRBV20-1
size: -
DNA: TGCAGTGCTAGAGATAAGGACAAATCGAACACCGGGGAGCTGTTTTTT
CDR3: CSARDKDKSNTGELFF

J: TRBJ2-5
D: -
V: TRBV10-3
size: few
DNA: TGTGCCATCAGTGAGGGACAGAAAGAGACCCAGTACTTC
CDR3: CAISEGQKETQYF

J: TRBJ2-6
D: TRBD2
V: TRBV6-5
size: -
DNA: TGTGCCAGCAGTTACGTAGCGGGGGGATCCTCTGGGGCCAACGTCCTGACTTTC
CDR3: CASSYVAGGSSGANVLTF

J: TRBJ2-3
D: -
V: TRBV6-1
size: few
DNA: TGTGCCAGCAGTGAGTTCGGGATTAGCAAGATCACAGATACGCAGTATTTT
CDR3: CASSEFGISKITDTQYF

J: TRBJ1-2
D: -
V: TRBV28
size: -
DNA: TGTGCCAGCACCCTGGGGGGGGGACTAATTTTTAACTATGGCTACACCTTC
CDR3: CASTLGGGLIFNYGYTF

J: TRBJ1-2
D: -
V: TRBV19
size: once
DNA: TGTGCCACAAATGGCTACACCTTC
CDR3: CATNGYTF

J: TRBJ2-7
D: -
V: TRBV15
size: -
DNA: TGTGCCACCAGAGGTGGGGCCGCCTACGAGCAGTACTTC
CDR3: CATRGGAAYEQYF

J: TRBJ1-5
D: -
V: TRBV24-1
size: -
DNA: TGTGCCACCAGTAGTGATGCCCCCCAGCCCCAGCATTTT
CDR3: CATSSDAPQPQHF

J: TRBJ2-5
D: TRBD1
V: TRBV25-1
size: many
DNA: TGTGCCAGCAGTCGGACAGGGGAGGAGACCCAGTACTTC
CDR3: CASSRTGEETQYF

J: TRBJ1-5
D: TRBD1
V: TRBV5-6
size: few
DNA: TGTGCCAGCAGCTTGGGCGGGACAGATCACAATCAGCCCCAGCATTTT
CDR3: CASSLGGTDHNQPQHF

J: TRBJ2-2
D: -
V: TRBV7-8
size: -
DNA: TGTGCCAGCAGCTTCTTGGGGGTGGCCGGGGAGCTGTTTTTT
CDR3: CASSFLGVAGELFF

J: TRBJ1-4
D: -
V: TRBV27
size: -
DNA: TGTGCCAGCAGTTTGAGCAGGGCCAAAAAACTGTTTTTT
CDR3: CASSLSRAKKLFF